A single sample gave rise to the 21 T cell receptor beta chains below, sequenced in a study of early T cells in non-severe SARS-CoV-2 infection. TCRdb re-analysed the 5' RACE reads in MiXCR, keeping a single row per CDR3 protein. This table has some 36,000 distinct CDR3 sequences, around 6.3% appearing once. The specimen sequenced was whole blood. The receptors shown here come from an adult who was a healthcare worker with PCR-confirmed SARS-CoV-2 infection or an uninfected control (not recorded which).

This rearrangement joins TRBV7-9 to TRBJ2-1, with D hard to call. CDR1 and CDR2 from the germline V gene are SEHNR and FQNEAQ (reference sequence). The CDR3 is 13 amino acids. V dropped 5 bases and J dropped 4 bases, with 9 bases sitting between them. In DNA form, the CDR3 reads TGTGCCAGCAGCCTTGGACGGTACAATGAGCAGTTCTTC. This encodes CASSLGRYNEQFF. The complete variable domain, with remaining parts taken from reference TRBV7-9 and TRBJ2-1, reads DTGVSQNPRHKITKRGQNVTFRCDPISEHNRLYWYRQTLGQGPEFLTYFQNEAQLEKSRLLSDRFSAERPKGSFSTLEIQRTEQGDSAMYLCASSLGRYNEQFFGPGTRLTVL.

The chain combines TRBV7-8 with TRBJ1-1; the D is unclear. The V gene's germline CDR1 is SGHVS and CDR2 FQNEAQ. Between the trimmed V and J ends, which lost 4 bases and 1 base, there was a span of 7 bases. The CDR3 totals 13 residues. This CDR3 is CASSWGRNTEAFF. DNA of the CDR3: TGTGCCAGCAGCTGGGGTAGGAACACTGAAGCTTTCTTT.

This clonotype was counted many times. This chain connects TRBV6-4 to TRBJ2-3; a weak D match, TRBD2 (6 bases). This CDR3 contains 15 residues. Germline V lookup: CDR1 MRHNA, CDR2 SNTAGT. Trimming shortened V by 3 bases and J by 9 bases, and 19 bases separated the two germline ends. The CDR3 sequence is CASSEGAGTRRTQYF. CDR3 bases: TGTGCCAGCAGTGAAGGTGCGGGAACGAGACGGACGCAGTATTTT.

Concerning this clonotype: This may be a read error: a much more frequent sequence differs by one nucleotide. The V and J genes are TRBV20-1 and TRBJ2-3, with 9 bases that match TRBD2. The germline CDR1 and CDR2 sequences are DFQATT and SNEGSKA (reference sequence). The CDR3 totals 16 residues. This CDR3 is CSATQSSGASIDTQYF. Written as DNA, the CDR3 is TGCAGTGCCACCCAGTCTAGCGGGGCTAGCATAGATACGCAGTATTTT.

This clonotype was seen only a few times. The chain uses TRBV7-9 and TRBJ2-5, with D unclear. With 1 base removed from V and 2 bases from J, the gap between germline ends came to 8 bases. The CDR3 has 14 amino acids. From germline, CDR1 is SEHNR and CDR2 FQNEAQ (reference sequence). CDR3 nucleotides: TGTGCCAGCAGCTTAGAGAGCATTCAAGAGACCCAGTACTTC. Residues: CASSLESIQETQYF.

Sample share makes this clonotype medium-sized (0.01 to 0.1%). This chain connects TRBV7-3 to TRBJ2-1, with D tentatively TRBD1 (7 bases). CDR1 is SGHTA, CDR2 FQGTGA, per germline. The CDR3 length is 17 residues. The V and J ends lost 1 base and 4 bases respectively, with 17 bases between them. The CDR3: CASSLNGEDRKYNEQFF. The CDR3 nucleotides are TGTGCCAGCAGCTTAAACGGGGAGGACAGGAAATACAATGAGCAGTTCTTC.

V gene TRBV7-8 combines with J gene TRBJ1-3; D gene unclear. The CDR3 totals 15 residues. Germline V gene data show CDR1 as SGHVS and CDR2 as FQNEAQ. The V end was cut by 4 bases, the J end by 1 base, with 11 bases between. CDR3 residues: CASSYSSLSGNTIYF. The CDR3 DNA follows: TGTGCCAGCAGCTATTCCTCCCTATCTGGAAACACCATATATTTT.

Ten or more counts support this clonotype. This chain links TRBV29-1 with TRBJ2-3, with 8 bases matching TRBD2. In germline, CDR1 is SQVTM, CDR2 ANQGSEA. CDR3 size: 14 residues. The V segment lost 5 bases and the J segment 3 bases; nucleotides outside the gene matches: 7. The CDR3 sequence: CSVSRAGGTDTQYF. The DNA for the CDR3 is TGCAGCGTTTCGAGGGCGGGAGGAACAGATACGCAGTATTTT.

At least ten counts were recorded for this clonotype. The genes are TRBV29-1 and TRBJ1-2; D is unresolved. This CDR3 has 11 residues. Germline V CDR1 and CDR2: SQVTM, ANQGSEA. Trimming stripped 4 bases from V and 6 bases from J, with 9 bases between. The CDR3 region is CSVGQTDGYTF. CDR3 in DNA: TGCAGCGTTGGGCAGACGGATGGCTACACCTTC.

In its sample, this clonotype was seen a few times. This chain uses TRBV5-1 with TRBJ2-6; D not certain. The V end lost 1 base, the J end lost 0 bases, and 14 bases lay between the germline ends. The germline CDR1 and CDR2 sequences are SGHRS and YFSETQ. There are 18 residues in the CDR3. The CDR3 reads CASSLSYGWGSGANVLTF. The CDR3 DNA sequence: TGCGCCAGCAGCTTGTCCTACGGTTGGGGCTCTGGGGCCAACGTCCTGACTTTC.

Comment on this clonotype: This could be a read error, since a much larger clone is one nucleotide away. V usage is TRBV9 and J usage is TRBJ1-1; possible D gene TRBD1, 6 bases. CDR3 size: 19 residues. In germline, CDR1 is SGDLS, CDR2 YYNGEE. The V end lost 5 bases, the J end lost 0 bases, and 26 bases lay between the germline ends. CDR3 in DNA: TGTGCCAGCAGTAAGGGGATGGCAGGCCCAGGGGACATGAACACTGAAGCTTTCTTT. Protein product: CASSKGMAGPGDMNTEAFF.

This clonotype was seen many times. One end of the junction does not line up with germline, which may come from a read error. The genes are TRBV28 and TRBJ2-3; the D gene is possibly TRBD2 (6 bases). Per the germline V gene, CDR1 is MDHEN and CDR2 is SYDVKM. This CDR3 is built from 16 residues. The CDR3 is CASSPTPSAGTDTQYF. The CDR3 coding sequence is TGTGCCAGCAGCCCTACCCCTAGCGCGGGCACCGATACGCAGTATTTT.

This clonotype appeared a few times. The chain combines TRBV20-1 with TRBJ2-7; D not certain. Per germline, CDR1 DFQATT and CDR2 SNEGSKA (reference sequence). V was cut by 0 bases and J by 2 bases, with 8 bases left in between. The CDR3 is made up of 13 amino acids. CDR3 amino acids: CSARDPLTYEQYF. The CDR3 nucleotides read TGCAGTGCTAGAGACCCACTCACCTACGAGCAGTACTTC.

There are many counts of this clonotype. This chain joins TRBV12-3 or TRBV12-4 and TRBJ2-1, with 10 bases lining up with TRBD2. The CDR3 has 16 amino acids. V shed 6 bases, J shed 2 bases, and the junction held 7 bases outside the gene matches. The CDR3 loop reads CASSWTSGGTYNEQFF. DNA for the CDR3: TGTGCCAGCAGCTGGACTAGCGGAGGAACCTACAATGAGCAGTTCTTC.

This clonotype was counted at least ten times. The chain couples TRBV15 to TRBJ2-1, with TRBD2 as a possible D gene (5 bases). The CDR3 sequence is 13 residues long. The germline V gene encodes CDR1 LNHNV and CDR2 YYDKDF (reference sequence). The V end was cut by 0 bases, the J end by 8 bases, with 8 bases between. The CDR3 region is CATSRDTSYEQFF. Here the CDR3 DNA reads TGTGCCACCAGCAGAGACACTAGTTATGAGCAGTTCTTC.

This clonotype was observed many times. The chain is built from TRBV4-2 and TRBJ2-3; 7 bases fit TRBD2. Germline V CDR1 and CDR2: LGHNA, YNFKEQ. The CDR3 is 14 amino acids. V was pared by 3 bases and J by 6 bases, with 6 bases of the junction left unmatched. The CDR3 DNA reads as TGTGCCAGCAGCCAGCGCGGGAGAGTTGATACGCAGTATTTT. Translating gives CASSQRGRVDTQYF.

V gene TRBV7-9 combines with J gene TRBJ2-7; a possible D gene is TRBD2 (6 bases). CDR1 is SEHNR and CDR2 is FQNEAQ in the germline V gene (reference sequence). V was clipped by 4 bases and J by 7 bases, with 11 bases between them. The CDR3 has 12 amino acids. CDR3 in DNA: TGTGCCAGCAGCTGGCTAGCGAGGGAGCAGTACTTC. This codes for CASSWLAREQYF. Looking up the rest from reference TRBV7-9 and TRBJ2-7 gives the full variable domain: DTGVSQNPRHKITKRGQNVTFRCDPISEHNRLYWYRQTLGQGPEFLTYFQNEAQLEKSRLLSDRFSAERPKGSFSTLEIQRTEQGDSAMYLCASSWLAREQYFGPGTRLTVT.

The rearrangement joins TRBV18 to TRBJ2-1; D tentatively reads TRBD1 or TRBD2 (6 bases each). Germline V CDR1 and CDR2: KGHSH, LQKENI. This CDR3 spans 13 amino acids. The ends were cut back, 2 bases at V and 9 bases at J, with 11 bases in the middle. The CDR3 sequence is CASSPTGRGEQFF. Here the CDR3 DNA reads TGTGCCAGCTCACCAACAGGGCGGGGTGAGCAGTTCTTC.

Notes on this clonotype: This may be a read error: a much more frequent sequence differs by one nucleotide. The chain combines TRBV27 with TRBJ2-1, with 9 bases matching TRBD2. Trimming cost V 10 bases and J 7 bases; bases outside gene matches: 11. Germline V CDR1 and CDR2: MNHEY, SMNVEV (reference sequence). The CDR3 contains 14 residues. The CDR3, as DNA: TGTGCCACCAGACGTGCTAGCGGGACGAATGAGCAGTTCTTC. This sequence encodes CATRRASGTNEQFF.

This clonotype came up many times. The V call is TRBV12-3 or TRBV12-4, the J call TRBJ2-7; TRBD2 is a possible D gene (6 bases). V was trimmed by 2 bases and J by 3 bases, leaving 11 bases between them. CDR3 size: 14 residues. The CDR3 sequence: CASSLQGLSYEQYF. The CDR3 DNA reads TGTGCCAGCAGTTTACAGGGACTTAGCTACGAGCAGTACTTC.

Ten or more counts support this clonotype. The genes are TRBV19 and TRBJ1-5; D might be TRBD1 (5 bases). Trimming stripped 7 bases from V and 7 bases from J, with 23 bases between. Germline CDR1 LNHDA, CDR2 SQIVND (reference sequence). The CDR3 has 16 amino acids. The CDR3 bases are TGTGCCAGTAAATTAGGTCCACAGGTGGATGGACAGCCCCAGCATTTT. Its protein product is CASKLGPQVDGQPQHF.